This TCR beta chain was obtained from a study of cytomegalovirus exposure and HLA in healthy donors. Notes on the study in general: Later, an analysis found that common viral pathogens appeared to be linked with several of the most significant clusters.

To note about this clone: No antigen is known for it.

Amplification used 60 Vbeta primers and 13 Jbeta primers. TCRdb's copy holds only in-frame clones and misses some; the assay was immunoSEQ multiplex PCR. The sample consists of roughly 170,000 clones, about 68% of them appearing once. Healthy bone marrow donors supplied every sample. Input material: PBMCs. The origin of this receptor is a female donor in good health and CMV-seronegative.

The CDR3 DNA reads as TGCGCCAGCAGCGGGACTGTTAAAGATACGCAGTATTTT. Residues: CASSGTVKDTQYF. V usage is TRBV5-1 and J usage is TRBJ2-3; D is possibly TRBD2 (6 bases). The V end lost 4 bases, the J end lost 5 bases, and 11 bases lay between the germline ends. The CDR3 spans 13 residues. Germline V gene data show CDR1 as SGHRS and CDR2 as YFSETQ.